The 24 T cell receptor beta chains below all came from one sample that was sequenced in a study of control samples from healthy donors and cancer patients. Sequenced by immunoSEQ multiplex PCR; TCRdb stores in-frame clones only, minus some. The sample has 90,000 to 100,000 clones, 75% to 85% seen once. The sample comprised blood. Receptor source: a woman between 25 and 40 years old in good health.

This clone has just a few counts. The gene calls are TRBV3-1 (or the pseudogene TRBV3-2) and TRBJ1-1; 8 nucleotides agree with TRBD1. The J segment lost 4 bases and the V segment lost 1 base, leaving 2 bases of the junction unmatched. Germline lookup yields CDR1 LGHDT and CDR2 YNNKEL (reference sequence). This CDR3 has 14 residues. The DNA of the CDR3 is TGTGCCAGCAGCCAAGCACAGGGGGGCACTGAAGCTTTCTTT. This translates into CASSQAQGGTEAFF.

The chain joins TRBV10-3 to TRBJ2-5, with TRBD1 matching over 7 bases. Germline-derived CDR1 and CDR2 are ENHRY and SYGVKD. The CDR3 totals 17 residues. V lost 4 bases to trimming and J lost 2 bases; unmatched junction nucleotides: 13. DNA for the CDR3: TGTGCCATCAGTGTAGGGCTGACAGGGACCGGTCAAGAGACCCAGTACTTC. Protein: CAISVGLTGTGQETQYF.

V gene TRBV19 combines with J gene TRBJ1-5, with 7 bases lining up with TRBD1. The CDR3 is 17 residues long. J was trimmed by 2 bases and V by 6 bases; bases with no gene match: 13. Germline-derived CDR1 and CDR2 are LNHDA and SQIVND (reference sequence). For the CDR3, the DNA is TGTGCCAGTAGCTCGACCCGACAGGGCTTGCGCAATCAGCCCCAGCATTTT. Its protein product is CASSSTRQGLRNQPQHF.

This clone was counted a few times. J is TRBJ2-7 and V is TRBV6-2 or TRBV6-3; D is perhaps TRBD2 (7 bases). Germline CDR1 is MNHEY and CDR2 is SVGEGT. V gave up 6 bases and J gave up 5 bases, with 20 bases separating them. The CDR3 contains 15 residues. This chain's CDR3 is CASSPTGGGSHEQYF. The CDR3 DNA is TGTGCCAGCAGCCCTACTGGCGGGGGCAGCCACGAGCAGTACTTC.

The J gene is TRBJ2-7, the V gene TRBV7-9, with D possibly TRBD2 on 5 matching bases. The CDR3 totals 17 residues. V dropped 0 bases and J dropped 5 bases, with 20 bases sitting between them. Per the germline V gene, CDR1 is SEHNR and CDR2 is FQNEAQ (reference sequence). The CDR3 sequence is CASSLALRGRAAHEQYF. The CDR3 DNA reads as TGTGCCAGCAGCTTAGCGCTGCGTGGGCGGGCGGCACACGAGCAGTACTTC.

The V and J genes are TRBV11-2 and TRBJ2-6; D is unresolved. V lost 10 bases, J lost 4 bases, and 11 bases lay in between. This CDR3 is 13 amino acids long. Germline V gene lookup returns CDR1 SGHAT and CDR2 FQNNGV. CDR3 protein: CATKTPGANVLTF. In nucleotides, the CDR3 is TGTGCCACCAAAACACCCGGGGCCAACGTCCTGACTTTC. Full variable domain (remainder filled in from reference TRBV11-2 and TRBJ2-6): EAGVAQSPRYKIIEKRQSVAFWCNPISGHATLYWYQQILGQGPKLLIQFQNNGVVDDSQLPKDRFSAERLKGVDSTLKIQPAKLEDSAVYLCATKTPGANVLTFGAGSRLTVL.

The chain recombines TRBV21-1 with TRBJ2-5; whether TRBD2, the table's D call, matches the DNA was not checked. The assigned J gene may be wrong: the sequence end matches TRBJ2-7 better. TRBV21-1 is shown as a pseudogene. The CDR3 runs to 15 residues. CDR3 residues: CASSPSRDLISEQYF. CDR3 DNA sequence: TGTGCCAGCAGCCCCTCCCGGGATCTGATATCCGAGCAGTACTTC.

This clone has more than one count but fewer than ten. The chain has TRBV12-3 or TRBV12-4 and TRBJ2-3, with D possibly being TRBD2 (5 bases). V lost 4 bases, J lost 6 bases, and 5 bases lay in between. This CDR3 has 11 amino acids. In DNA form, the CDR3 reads TGTGCCAGCAGTTGGGAGGATACGCAGTATTTT. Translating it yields CASSWEDTQYF.

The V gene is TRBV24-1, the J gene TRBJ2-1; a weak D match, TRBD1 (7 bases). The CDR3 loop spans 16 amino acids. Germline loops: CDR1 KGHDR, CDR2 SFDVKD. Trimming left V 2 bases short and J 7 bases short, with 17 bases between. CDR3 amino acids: CATSDSARGEQNEQFF. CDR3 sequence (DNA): TGTGCCACCAGTGATTCCGCCAGGGGGGAGCAGAATGAGCAGTTCTTC.

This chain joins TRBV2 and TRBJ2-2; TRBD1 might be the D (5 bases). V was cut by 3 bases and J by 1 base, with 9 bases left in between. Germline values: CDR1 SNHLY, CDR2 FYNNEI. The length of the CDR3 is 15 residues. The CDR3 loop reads CASSDWGGNTGELFF. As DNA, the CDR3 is TGTGCCAGCAGTGATTGGGGCGGGAACACCGGGGAGCTGTTTTTT.

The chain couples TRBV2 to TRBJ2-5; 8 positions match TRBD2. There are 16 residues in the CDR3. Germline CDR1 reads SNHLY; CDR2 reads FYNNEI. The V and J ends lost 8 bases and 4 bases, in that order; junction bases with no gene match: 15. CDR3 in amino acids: CASGGVSGGATETQYF. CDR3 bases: TGTGCCAGCGGGGGTGTGAGCGGGGGTGCCACAGAGACCCAGTACTTC.

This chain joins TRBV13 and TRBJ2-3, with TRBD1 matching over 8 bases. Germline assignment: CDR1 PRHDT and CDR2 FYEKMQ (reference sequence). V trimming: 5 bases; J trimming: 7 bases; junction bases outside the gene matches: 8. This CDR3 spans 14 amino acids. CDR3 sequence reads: CASSEPDRGHTQYF. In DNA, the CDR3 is TGTGCCAGCAGCGAACCAGACAGGGGACATACGCAGTATTTT. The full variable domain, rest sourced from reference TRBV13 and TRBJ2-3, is AAGVIQSPRHLIKEKRETATLKCYPIPRHDTVYWYQQGPGQDPQFLISFYEKMQSDKGSIPDRFSAQQFSDYHSELNMSSLELGDSALYFCASSEPDRGHTQYFGPGTRLTVL.

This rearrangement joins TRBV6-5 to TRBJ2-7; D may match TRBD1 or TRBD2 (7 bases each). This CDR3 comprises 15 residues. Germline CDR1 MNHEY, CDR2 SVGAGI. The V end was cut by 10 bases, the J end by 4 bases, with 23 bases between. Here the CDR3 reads CATQTQGGGFYEQYF. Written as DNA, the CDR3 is TGTGCCACTCAGACCCAGGGGGGGGGTTTTTACGAGCAGTACTTC.

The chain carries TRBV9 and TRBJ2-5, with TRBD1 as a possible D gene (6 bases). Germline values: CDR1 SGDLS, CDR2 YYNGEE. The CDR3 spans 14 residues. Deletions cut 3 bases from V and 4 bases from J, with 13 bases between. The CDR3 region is CASSETVGAETQYF. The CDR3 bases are TGTGCCAGCAGCGAGACCGTGGGGGCAGAGACCCAGTACTTC.

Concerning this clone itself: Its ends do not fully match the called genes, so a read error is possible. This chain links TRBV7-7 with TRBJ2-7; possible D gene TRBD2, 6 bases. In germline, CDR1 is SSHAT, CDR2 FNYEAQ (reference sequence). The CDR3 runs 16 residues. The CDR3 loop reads CASSLYEGTETYEQYF. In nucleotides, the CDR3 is TGTGCTAGCAGCTTATATGAGGGGACTGAAACCTACGAGCAGTACTTC.

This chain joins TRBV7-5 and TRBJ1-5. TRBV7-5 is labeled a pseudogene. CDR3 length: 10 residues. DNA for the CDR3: TGTGCCAGTTCTAATCAGCCCCAGCATTTT. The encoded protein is CASSNQPQHF.

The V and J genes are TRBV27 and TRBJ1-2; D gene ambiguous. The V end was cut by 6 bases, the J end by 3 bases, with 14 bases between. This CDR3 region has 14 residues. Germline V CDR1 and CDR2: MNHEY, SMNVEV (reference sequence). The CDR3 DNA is TGTGCCAGCAGGGAGGTTTTTCGGGACTATGGCTACACCTTC. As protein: CASREVFRDYGYTF.

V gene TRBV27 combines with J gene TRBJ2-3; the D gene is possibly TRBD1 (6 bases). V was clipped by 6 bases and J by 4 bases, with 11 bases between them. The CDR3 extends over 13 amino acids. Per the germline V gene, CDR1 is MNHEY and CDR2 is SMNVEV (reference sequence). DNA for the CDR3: TGTGCCAGCAGCAACAGGGAATCAGATACGCAGTATTTT. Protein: CASSNRESDTQYF.

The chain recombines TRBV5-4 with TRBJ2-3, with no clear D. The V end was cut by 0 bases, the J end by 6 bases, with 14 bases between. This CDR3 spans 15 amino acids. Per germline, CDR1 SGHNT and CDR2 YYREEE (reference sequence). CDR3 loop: CASSLDRPFRDTQYF. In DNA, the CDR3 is TGTGCCAGCAGCTTGGACAGACCGTTTCGTGATACGCAGTATTTT.

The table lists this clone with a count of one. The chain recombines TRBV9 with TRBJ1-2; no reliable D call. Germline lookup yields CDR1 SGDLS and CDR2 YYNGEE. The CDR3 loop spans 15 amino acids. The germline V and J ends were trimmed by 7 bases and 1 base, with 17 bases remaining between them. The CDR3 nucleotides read TGTGCCAGCGGTGGCCGGAGGGCTAATAACTATGGCTACACCTTC. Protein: CASGGRRANNYGYTF.

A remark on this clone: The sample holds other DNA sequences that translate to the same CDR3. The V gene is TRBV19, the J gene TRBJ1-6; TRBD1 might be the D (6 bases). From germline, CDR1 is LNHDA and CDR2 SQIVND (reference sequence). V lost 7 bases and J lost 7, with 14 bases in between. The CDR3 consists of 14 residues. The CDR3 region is CASTPGQGNSPLHF. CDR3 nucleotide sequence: TGTGCCAGTACTCCGGGGCAGGGGAATTCACCCCTCCACTTT.

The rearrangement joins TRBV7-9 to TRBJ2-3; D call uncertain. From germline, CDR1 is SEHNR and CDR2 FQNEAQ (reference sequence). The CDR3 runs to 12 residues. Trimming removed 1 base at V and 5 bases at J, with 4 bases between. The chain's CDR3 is CASSLVRDTQYF. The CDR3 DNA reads TGTGCCAGCAGCTTAGTCAGAGATACGCAGTATTTT.

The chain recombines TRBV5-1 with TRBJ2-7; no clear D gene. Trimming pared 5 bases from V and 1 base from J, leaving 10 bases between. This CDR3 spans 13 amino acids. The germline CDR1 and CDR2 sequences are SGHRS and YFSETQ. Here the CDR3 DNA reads TGCGCCAGCAGATCAATTGGTTCCTACGAGCAGTACTTC. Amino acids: CASRSIGSYEQYF.

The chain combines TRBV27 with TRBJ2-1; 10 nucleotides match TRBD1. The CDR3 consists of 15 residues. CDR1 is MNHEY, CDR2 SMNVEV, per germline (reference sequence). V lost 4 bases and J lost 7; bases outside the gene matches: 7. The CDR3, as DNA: TGTGCCAGCAGTTCGACGGACAGGGGGGTGAATGAGCAGTTCTTC. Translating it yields CASSSTDRGVNEQFF.